These T cell receptor beta chains were read from a single sample in a study of blood T cell repertoires in COVID-19. This table comes from immunoSEQ multiplex PCR, and its TCRdb copy is limited to in-frame clones, with some not included. The repertoire includes about 270,000 clones, 89% of them detected once, and approximately 2.2% sits in the top ten. The specimen was peripheral blood. These receptors originate from a man aged 50 or older with acute or convalescent COVID-19. CDR3s include the opening cysteine and the closing phenylalanine or tryptophan. The D gene is left open where the match is weak.

14,TRBD1,TRBJ1-2,TRBV19,CASSRRGINYGYTF,TGTGCCAGTAGTCGCAGGGGGATTAACTATGGCTACACCTTC
16,TRBD1,TRBJ1-5,TRBV24-1,CATSDGRQGGNQPQHF,TGTGCCACCAGTGATGGTCGACAGGGTGGAAATCAGCCCCAGCATTTT
16,.,TRBJ2-2,TRBV5-1,CASSLRGGTNTGELFF,TGCGCCAGCAGCTTAAGGGGGGGCACTAACACCGGGGAGCTGTTTTTT
16,.,TRBJ1-6,TRBV7-2,CASSFGRDKGDSPLHF,TGTGCCAGCAGCTTCGGCCGGGACAAGGGGGATTCACCCCTCCACTTT
11,.,TRBJ2-1,TRBV7-9,CASTRDNEQFF,TGTGCCAGCACCCGGGACAATGAGCAGTTCTTC
14,TRBD2,TRBJ2-5,TRBV5-1,CASSLLAAQETQYF,TGCGCCAGCAGCTTACTAGCGGCTCAAGAGACCCAGTACTTC
13,TRBD1,TRBJ1-1,TRBV10-3,CAISGGTGTEAFF,TGTGCCATCAGCGGTGGGACAGGCACTGAAGCTTTCTTT
17,TRBD1,TRBJ2-2,TRBV19,CASSPGWGQGVTGELFF,TGTGCCAGTAGCCCGGGGTGGGGACAGGGGGTCACCGGGGAGCTGTTTTTT
15,TRBD2,TRBJ2-5,TRBV11-1,CASSLVAGGLAGQYF,TGTGCCAGCAGCTTGGTGGCGGGGGGCCTGGCTGGCCAGTACTTC
13,.,TRBJ1-5,TRBV30,CAWSAGRAQPQHF,TGTGCCTGGAGTGCAGGCAGGGCTCAGCCCCAGCATTTT
12,.,TRBJ1-2,TRBV5-4,CASSVRGYGYTF,TGTGCCAGCAGCGTAAGGGGCTATGGCTACACCTTC
11,.,TRBJ2-1,TRBV5-6,CASSLPQEQFF,TGTGCCAGCAGCTTGCCACAGGAGCAGTTCTTC
12,.,TRBJ1-1,TRBV3-1/TRBV3-2,CASSQPDTEAFF,TGTGCCAGCAGCCAACCTGACACTGAAGCTTTCTTT
16,.,TRBJ1-4,TRBV10-3,CAISDGYPGWDEKLFF,TGTGCCATCAGTGACGGTTACCCGGGGTGGGATGAAAAACTGTTTTTT
14,.,TRBJ1-2,TRBV6-5,CASSLAGRGYGYTF,TGTGCCAGCAGTTTGGCGGGGCGAGGCTATGGCTACACCTTC
14,.,TRBJ1-6,TRBV27,CASSLYGSNSPLHF,TGTGCCAGCAGTTTATACGGGTCTAATTCACCCCTCCACTTT
16,TRBD1,TRBJ1-1,TRBV5-4,CASSEDRVVVNTEAFF,TGTGCCAGCAGCGAGGACAGGGTCGTGGTGAACACTGAAGCTTTCTTT